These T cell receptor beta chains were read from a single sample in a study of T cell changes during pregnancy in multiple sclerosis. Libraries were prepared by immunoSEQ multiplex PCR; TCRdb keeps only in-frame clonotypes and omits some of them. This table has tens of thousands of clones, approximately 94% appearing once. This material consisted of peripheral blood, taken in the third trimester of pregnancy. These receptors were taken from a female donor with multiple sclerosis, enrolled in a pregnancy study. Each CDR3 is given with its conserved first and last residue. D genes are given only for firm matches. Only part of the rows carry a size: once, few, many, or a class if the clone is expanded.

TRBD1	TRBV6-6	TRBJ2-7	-	CASTRGAGTGSGEQYF	TGTGCCAGCACCCGCGGGGCGGGGACAGGGTCTGGCGAGCAGTACTTC
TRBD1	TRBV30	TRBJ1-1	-	CAWRELQGAGTEAFF	TGTGCCTGGAGGGAACTACAGGGGGCAGGAACTGAAGCTTTCTTT
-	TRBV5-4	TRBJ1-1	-	CASIQGRGSAGTEAFF	TGTGCCAGCATCCAGGGTCGGGGGTCCGCCGGGACTGAAGCTTTCTTT
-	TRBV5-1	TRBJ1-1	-	CASSLDRANTEAFF	TGCGCCAGCAGCTTGGACAGGGCGAACACTGAAGCTTTCTTT
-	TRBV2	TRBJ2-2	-	CASSVYSNTGELFF	TGTGCCAGCAGCGTGTATTCGAACACCGGGGAGCTGTTTTTT
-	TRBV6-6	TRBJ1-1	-	CASSYSAVAFF	TGTGCCAGCAGTTACTCCGCGGTAGCTTTCTTT
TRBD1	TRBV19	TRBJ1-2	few	CASSIGTGASANYGYTF	TGTGCCAGTAGTATCGGGACAGGAGCTTCAGCTAACTATGGCTACACCTTC
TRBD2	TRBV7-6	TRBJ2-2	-	CASSSRLAGERTGELFF	TGTGCCAGCAGCTCCAGATTAGCGGGAGAGCGGACCGGGGAGCTGTTTTTT
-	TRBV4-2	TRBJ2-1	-	CASSFGSILAKFF	TGTGCCAGCAGCTTTGGCTCTATCCTAGCGAAGTTCTTC
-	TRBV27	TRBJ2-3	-	CASSPFIRGDTQYF	TGTGCCAGCAGTCCCTTCATCAGGGGCGATACGCAGTATTTT
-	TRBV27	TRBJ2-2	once	CASSFQGITGELFF	TGTGCCAGCAGTTTTCAGGGTATCACCGGGGAGCTGTTTTTT
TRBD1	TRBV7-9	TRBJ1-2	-	CASSFTGGDGYTF	TGTGCCAGCAGCTTTACAGGGGGGGATGGCTACACCTTC
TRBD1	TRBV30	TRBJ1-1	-	CAWSIPGQGALGTEAFF	TGTGCCTGGAGTATCCCGGGACAGGGGGCGTTGGGCACTGAAGCTTTCTTT
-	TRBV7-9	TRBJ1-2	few	CASSSGVGYTF	TGTGCCAGCAGCTCGGGGGTTGGCTACACCTTC
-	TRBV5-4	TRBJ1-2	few	CASSLEQINYGYTF	TGTGCCAGCAGCTTGGAACAGATTAACTATGGCTACACCTTC
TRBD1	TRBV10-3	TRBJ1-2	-	CAIWTGQDYGYTF	TGTGCCATCTGGACAGGGCAGGACTATGGCTACACCTTC
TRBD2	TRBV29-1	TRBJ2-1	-	CSVDGLAGGFFYNEQFF	TGCAGCGTTGACGGGCTAGCGGGAGGGTTTTTCTACAATGAGCAGTTCTTC
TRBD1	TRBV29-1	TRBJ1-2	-	CSVGTGTNYGYTF	TGCAGCGTTGGGACAGGCACTAACTATGGCTACACCTTC
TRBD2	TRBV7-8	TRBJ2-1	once	CASSLRGAGGPMNNEQFF	TGTGCCAGCAGCTTAAGGGGTGCGGGAGGGCCTATGAACAATGAGCAGTTCTTC
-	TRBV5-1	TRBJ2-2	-	CASSLLTGELFF	TGCGCCAGCAGCTTGTTAACCGGGGAGCTGTTTTTT
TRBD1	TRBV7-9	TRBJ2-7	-	CASSSQGYEQYF	TGTGCCAGCAGCTCACAGGGGTACGAGCAGTACTTC
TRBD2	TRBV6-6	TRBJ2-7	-	CASSKLAGVYEQYF	TGTGCCAGCAGTAAACTAGCGGGAGTTTACGAGCAGTACTTC
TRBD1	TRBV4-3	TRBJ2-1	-	CASSQGTGSYNEQFF	TGCGCCAGCAGCCAAGGGACAGGCTCCTACAATGAGCAGTTCTTC
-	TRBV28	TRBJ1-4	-	CASSLLGRGRDNEKLFF	TGTGCCAGCAGTTTATTAGGGCGGGGACGGGATAATGAAAAACTGTTTTTT
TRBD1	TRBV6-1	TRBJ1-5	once	CASSEVETGIQPQHF	TGTGCCAGCAGTGAAGTTGAGACAGGGATTCAGCCCCAGCATTTT
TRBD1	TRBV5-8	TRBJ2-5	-	CASSPSGQGAETQYF	TGTGCCAGCAGCCCCTCGGGACAGGGGGCTGAGACCCAGTACTTC
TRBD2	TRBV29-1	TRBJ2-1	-	CSFLAGDSEQFF	TGCAGCTTTCTAGCGGGAGACAGTGAGCAGTTCTTC
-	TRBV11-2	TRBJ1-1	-	CASSYTGTSDTEAFF	TGTGCCAGCAGCTACACCGGGACAAGCGACACTGAAGCTTTCTTT
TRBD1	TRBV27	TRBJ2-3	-	CASSHPGQSTDTQYF	TGTGCCAGCAGCCATCCGGGACAGTCCACAGATACGCAGTATTTT
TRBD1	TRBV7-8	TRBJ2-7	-	CASSTSRWGQGAIEQYF	TGTGCCAGCAGCACTAGTAGGTGGGGACAGGGGGCGATCGAGCAGTACTTC
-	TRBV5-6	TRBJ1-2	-	CASSLVVPGGGHYGYTF	TGTGCCAGCAGCCTGGTTGTTCCGGGGGGCGGGCACTATGGCTACACCTTC
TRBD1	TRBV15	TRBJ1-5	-	CATSSPQGALWSNQPQHF	TGTGCCACCAGCAGTCCTCAGGGGGCCCTTTGGAGCAATCAGCCCCAGCATTTT
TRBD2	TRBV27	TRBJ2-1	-	CASTILAGNEQFF	TGTGCCAGCACTATACTAGCGGGAAATGAGCAGTTCTTC
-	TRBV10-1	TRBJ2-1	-	CASSEGTRLGQFF	TGCGCCAGCAGTGAGGGGACACGGTTAGGGCAGTTCTTC
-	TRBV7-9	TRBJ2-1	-	CASSLVWGRDSAGYNEQFF	TGTGCCAGCAGCTTAGTTTGGGGCAGGGACTCCGCGGGATACAATGAGCAGTTCTTC
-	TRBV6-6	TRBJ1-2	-	CASGSPGQGSTYGYTF	TGTGCCAGCGGATCCCCCGGCCAGGGGTCGACCTATGGCTACACCTTC
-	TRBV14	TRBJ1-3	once	CASSQAPGLGNTIYF	TGTGCCAGCAGCCAAGCCCCAGGGCTCGGAAACACCATATATTTT
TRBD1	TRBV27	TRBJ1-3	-	CASEGTVSGNTIYF	TGTGCCAGCGAAGGGACAGTCTCTGGAAACACCATATATTTT
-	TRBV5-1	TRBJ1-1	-	CASSLALRGAVTEAFF	TGCGCCAGCAGCTTGGCCCTCAGGGGCGCGGTCACTGAAGCTTTCTTT
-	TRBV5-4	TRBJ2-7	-	CASSLDPGVESYEQYF	TGTGCCAGCAGCTTGGATCCAGGGGTGGAGTCCTACGAGCAGTACTTC
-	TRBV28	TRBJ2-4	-	CASSRGHQRNIQYF	TGTGCCAGCAGTCGAGGACACCAGCGAAACATTCAGTACTTC